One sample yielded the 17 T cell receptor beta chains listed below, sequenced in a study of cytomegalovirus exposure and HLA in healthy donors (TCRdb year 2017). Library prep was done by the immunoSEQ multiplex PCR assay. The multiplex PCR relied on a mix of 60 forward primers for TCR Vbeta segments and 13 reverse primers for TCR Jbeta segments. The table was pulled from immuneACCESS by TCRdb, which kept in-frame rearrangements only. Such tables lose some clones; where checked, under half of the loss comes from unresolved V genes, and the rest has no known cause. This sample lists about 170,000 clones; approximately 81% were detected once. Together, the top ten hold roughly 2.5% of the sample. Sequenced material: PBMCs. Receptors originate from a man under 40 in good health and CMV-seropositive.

The CDR3 DNA reads TGTGCCAGCTCACTGGGACTCATGAACACTGAAGCTTTCTTT. Translation: CASSLGLMNTEAFF. J is TRBJ1-1 and V is TRBV18; D may be TRBD1 (5 bases). The V gene's germline CDR1 is KGHSH and CDR2 LQKENI. The CDR3 spans 14 residues. Trimming shortened V by 4 bases and J by 0 bases, and 9 bases separated the two germline ends. The whole variable domain, remainder taken from reference TRBV18 and TRBJ1-1, is NAGVMQNPRHLVRRRGQEARLRCSPMKGHSHVYWYRQLPEEGLKFMVYLQKENIIDESGMPKERFSAEFPKEGPSILRIQQVVRGDSAAYFCASSLGLMNTEAFFGQGTRLTVV.

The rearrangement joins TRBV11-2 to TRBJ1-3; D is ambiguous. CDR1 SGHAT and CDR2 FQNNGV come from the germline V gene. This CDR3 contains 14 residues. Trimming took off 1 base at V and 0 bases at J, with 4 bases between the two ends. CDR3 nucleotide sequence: TGTGCCAGCAGCTTAGCCAACTCTGGAAACACCATATATTTT. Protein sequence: CASSLANSGNTIYF.

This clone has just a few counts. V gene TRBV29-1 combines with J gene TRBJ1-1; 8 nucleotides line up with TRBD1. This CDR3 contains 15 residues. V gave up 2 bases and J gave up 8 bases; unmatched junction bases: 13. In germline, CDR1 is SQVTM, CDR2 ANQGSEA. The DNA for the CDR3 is TGCAGCGTTGAAAGCGGACAGGGAGGGATCGGGGAAGCTTTCTTT. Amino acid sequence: CSVESGQGGIGEAFF.

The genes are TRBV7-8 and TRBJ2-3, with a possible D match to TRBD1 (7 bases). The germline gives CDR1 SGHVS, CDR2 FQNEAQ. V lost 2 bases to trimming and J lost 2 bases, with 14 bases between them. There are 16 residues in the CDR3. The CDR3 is CASSLPQGGSTDTQYF. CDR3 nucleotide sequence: TGTGCCAGCAGCTTACCCCAGGGGGGATCCACAGATACGCAGTATTTT.

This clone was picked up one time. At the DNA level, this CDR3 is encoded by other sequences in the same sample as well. The CDR3 nucleotides read TGCGCCAGCAGCCGACTGGCGGGAGGGGAGAATGAGCAGTTCTTC. It is translated as CASSRLAGGENEQFF. The chain links TRBV5-1 to TRBJ2-1; 9 bases fit TRBD2. The CDR3 length is 15 residues. The trim removed 4 bases at V and 7 bases at J, leaving 9 bases unmatched. Germline-derived CDR1 and CDR2 are SGHRS and YFSETQ.

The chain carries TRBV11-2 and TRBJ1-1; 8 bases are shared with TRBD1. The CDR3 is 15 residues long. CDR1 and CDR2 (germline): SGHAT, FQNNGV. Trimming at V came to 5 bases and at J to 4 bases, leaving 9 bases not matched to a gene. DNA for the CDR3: TGTGCCAGCAGCCCCTATACAGGGGGGAGCACTGAAGCTTTCTTT. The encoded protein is CASSPYTGGSTEAFF.

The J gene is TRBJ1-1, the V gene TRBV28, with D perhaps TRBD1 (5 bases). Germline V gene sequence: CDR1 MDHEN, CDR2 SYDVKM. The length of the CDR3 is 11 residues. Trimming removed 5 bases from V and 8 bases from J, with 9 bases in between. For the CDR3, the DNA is TGTGCCAGCAGTCAGGGTGTCGAAGCTTTCTTT. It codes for CASSQGVEAFF. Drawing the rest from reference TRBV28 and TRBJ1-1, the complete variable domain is DVKVTQSSRYLVKRTGEKVFLECVQDMDHENMFWYRQDPGLGLRLIYFSYDVKMKEKGDIPEGYSVSREKKERFSLILESASTNQTSMYLCASSQGVEAFFGQGTRLTVV.

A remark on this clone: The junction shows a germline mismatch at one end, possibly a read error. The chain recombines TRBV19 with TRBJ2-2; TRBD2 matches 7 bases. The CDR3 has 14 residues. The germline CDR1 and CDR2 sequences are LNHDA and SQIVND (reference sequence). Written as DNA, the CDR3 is TGTGCCAGTGGGCGGACTAGTGGCACCGAGGAGCTGTTTTTT. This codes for CASGRTSGTEELFF.

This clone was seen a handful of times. CDR3 amino acids: CASSHPSSGSEDTQYF. The CDR3 DNA reads as TGCGCCAGCAGCCATCCGTCTAGCGGGAGTGAAGATACGCAGTATTTT. The V gene is TRBV4-1, the J gene TRBJ2-3; 10 positions agree with TRBD2. After removal of 3 bases from V and 5 bases from J, the junction contained 8 bases not matched to a gene. This CDR3 has 16 amino acids. The germline V gene has CDR1 MGHRA and CDR2 YSYEKL.

Written as DNA, the CDR3 is TGTGCCAGCAGCTTAGTCTTAACAGGGGTACCGAACTATGGCTACACCTTC. Protein sequence: CASSLVLTGVPNYGYTF. The chain is built from TRBV7-9 and TRBJ1-2; TRBD1 matches at 7 bases. The germline CDR1 and CDR2 sequences are SEHNR and FQNEAQ (reference sequence). This CDR3 has 17 amino acids. V shed 1 base, J shed 2 bases, and the junction held 10 bases outside the gene matches.

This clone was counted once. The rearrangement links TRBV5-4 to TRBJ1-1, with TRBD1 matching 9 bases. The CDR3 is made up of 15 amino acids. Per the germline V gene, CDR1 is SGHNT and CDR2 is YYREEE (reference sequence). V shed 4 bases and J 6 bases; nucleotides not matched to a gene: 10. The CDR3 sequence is CASSVSGQGFPEAFF. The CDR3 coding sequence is TGTGCCAGCAGCGTCTCGGGACAGGGATTCCCTGAAGCTTTCTTT.

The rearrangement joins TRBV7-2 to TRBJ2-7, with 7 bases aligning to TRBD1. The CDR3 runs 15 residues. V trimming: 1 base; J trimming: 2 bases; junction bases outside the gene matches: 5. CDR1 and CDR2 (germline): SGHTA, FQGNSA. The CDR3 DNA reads TGTGCCAGCAGCTTAGAACAGGGGAGCACCTACGAGCAGTACTTC. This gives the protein CASSLEQGSTYEQYF.

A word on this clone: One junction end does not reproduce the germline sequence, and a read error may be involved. The CDR3 protein is CSSSTGAYEQYF. The CDR3 DNA reads TGTTCCAGCAGCACAGGAGCCTACGAGCAGTACTTC. V is TRBV7-9 and J is TRBJ2-7, with D perhaps TRBD1 (5 bases). Germline V gives CDR1 SEHNR, CDR2 FQNEAQ (reference sequence). CDR3 length: 12 residues. Together with reference TRBV7-9 and TRBJ2-7, the CDR3 gives the full variable domain: DTGVSQNPRHKITKRGQNVTFRCDPISEHNRLYWYRQTLGQGPEFLTYFQNEAQLEKSRLLSDRFSAERPKGSFSTLEIQRTEQGDSAMYLCSSSTGAYEQYFGPGTRLTVT.

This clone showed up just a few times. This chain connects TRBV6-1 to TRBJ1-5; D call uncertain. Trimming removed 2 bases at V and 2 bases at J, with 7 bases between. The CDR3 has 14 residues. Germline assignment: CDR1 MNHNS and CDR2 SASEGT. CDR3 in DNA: TGTGCCAGCAGTGAATGGGCAGGCAATCAGCCCCAGCATTTT. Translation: CASSEWAGNQPQHF.

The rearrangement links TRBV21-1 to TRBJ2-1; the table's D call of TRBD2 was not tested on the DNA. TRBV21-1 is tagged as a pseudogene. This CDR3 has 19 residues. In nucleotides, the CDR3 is TGTGCCAGCAGCTCATGGACTAGCGGGAGACTTAGACACTACAATGAGCAGTTCTTC. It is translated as CASSSWTSGRLRHYNEQFF.

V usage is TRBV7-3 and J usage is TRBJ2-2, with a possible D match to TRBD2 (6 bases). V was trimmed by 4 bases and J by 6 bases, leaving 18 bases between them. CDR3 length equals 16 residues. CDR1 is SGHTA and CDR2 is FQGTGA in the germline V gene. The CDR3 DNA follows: TGTGCCAGCAGCTGGGCTGGGGGGACTGGTGCCGGGGAGCTGTTTTTT. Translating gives CASSWAGGTGAGELFF.

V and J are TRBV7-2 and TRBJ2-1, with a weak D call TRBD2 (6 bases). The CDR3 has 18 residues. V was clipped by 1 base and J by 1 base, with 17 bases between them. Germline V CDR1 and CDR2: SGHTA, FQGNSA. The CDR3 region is CASSLVGRGGVSYNEQFF. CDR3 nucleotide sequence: TGTGCCAGCAGCTTAGTCGGGCGGGGCGGAGTGTCCTACAATGAGCAGTTCTTC.